This passage covers 20 T cell receptor beta chains from one sample sequenced in a study of blood T cell repertoires in COVID-19. Libraries were prepared by immunoSEQ multiplex PCR; TCRdb keeps only in-frame clonotypes and omits some of them. Of about 67,000 clones listed, roughly 90% are singletons. Sequencing was performed on peripheral blood. These receptors were collected from an older woman with acute or convalescent COVID-19.

The chain combines TRBV19 with TRBJ2-3; 10 nucleotides match TRBD2. Unmatched junction bases numbered 6, after V lost 1 base and J lost 2 bases. Looked up from germline, CDR1 is LNHDA and CDR2 is SQIVND (reference sequence). The length of the CDR3 is 17 residues. The CDR3 loop is CASSIGASGSPTDTQYF. DNA of the CDR3: TGTGCCAGTAGTATAGGGGCTAGCGGGAGCCCCACAGATACGCAGTATTTT.

The V gene is TRBV5-6, the J gene TRBJ1-1; weak D call: TRBD1 (5 bases). This CDR3 has 14 amino acids. Germline lookup yields CDR1 SGHDT and CDR2 YYEEEE. The V end was cut by 0 bases, the J end by 5 bases, with 11 bases between. This CDR3 reads CASSLEIKGTEAFF. CDR3 in DNA: TGTGCCAGCAGCTTGGAGATTAAGGGGACTGAAGCTTTCTTT.

The DNA of the CDR3 is TGTGCCAGCATGAGGGACAGGAATGAAAAACTGTTTTTT. Its protein product is CASMRDRNEKLFF. This chain uses TRBV2 with TRBJ1-4; 8 nucleotides align to TRBD1. This CDR3 contains 13 residues. Germline lookup yields CDR1 SNHLY and CDR2 FYNNEI. V shed 7 bases, J shed 5 bases, and the junction held 3 bases outside the gene matches.

This chain joins TRBV3-1 (or the pseudogene TRBV3-2) and TRBJ1-3; TRBD1 might be the D (5 bases). CDR1 is LGHDT, CDR2 YNNKEL, per germline (reference sequence). V was trimmed by 2 bases and J by 1 base, leaving 15 bases between them. The CDR3 length is 17 residues. This CDR3 is CASSQSAGPISGNTIYF. CDR3 sequence (DNA): TGTGCCAGCAGCCAATCCGCAGGGCCGATATCTGGAAACACCATATATTTT.

This clone was counted between two and nine times. The chain carries TRBV4-1 and TRBJ1-2; 7 bases map to TRBD1. Germline CDR1 and CDR2: MGHRA and YSYEKL. Trimming removed 4 bases from V and 2 bases from J; junction bases left unmatched: 7. The CDR3 length is 15 residues. For the CDR3, the DNA is TGCGCCAGCAGCCCGACAGGGTGGGCAAACTATGGCTACACCTTC. Its protein product is CASSPTGWANYGYTF.

This rearrangement joins TRBV6-1 to TRBJ1-2, with 7 bases identical to TRBD1. Germline values: CDR1 MNHNS, CDR2 SASEGT. The CDR3 runs to 13 residues. V shed 2 bases, J shed 4 bases, and the junction held 1 base outside the gene matches. This CDR3 is CASSETGVYGYTF. The CDR3 coding sequence is TGTGCCAGCAGTGAAACAGGGGTCTATGGCTACACCTTC.

The V call is TRBV4-3, the J call TRBJ2-2; no clear D gene. The V end lost 0 bases, the J end lost 1 base, and 3 bases lay between the germline ends. Germline CDR1 LGHNA, CDR2 YSLEER. This CDR3 has 14 amino acids. CDR3 protein: CASSQDRNTGELFF. The CDR3 DNA reads as TGCGCCAGCAGCCAAGATCGGAACACCGGGGAGCTGTTTTTT.

The chain combines TRBV5-1 with TRBJ2-1; no definite D call. CDR1 and CDR2 (germline): SGHRS, YFSETQ. CDR3 size: 14 residues. Trimming took 3 bases from V and 6 from J, leaving 13 bases between them. The CDR3 sequence: CASSYRGSGNEQFF. CDR3 sequence (DNA): TGCGCCAGCAGCTATAGAGGATCGGGCAATGAGCAGTTCTTC.

This chain links TRBV7-2 with TRBJ2-2, with D tentatively TRBD2 (6 bases). Trimming shortened V by 2 bases and J by 4 bases, and 17 bases separated the two germline ends. The CDR3 loop spans 17 amino acids. CDR1 is SGHTA and CDR2 is FQGNSA in the germline V gene. The CDR3 loop reads CASSLHAGGTGTGELFF. DNA of the CDR3: TGTGCCAGCAGCTTACACGCGGGCGGGACGGGCACCGGGGAGCTGTTTTTT.

The chain carries TRBV27 and TRBJ1-5; D gene unclear. This CDR3 is built from 15 residues. Trimming removed 3 bases at V and 0 bases at J, with 9 bases between. CDR1 and CDR2 from the germline V gene are MNHEY and SMNVEV (reference sequence). The CDR3 loop is CASSLSPYSNQPQHF. The CDR3 DNA follows: TGTGCCAGCAGTTTGAGCCCCTATAGCAATCAGCCCCAGCATTTT.

The chain recombines TRBV3-1 (or the pseudogene TRBV3-2) with TRBJ1-5; TRBD1 might be the D (6 bases). CDR3 length equals 14 residues. Trimming took off 1 base at V and 5 bases at J, with 9 bases between the two ends. CDR1 LGHDT and CDR2 YNNKEL come from the germline V gene (reference sequence). The CDR3 coding sequence is TGTGCCAGCAGCCAAGTCTCAGGGGATCAGCCCCAGCATTTT. It translates to CASSQVSGDQPQHF.

The rearrangement uses TRBV5-8 and TRBJ2-7, with 9 bases fitting TRBD1. J gave up 4 bases and V 1 base, and 9 bases lay outside the gene matches. The length of the CDR3 is 16 residues. The germline V gene encodes CDR1 SGHTS and CDR2 YDEGEE. The CDR3 coding sequence is TGTGCCAGCAGCTTGAAACCGGGACAGGGAACATACGAGCAGTACGTC. Its protein product is CASSLKPGQGTYEQYV.

The chain couples TRBV5-6 to TRBJ1-3; perhaps TRBD1 as D (6 bases). The germline V gene encodes CDR1 SGHDT and CDR2 YYEEEE. V was cut by 4 bases and J by 0 bases, with 14 bases left in between. CDR3 length equals 16 residues. The CDR3 spells CASSNYRVSSGNTIYF. CDR3 bases: TGTGCCAGCAGCAATTACAGGGTATCCTCTGGAAACACCATATATTTT.

The chain is built from TRBV5-6 and TRBJ1-2, with D tentatively TRBD1 (5 bases). The germline CDR1 and CDR2 sequences are SGHDT and YYEEEE. CDR3 length: 12 amino acids. The germline V and J ends were trimmed by 3 bases and 5 bases, with 8 bases remaining between them. The CDR3 protein is CASSWEGYGYTF. CDR3 DNA sequence: TGTGCCAGCAGCTGGGAGGGGTATGGCTACACCTTC.

The rearrangement joins TRBV18 to TRBJ1-4; 8 nucleotides line up with TRBD1. The junction had 7 bases not matched to a gene; V was cut back by 2 bases and J by 8 bases. The CDR3 is made up of 15 amino acids. From germline, CDR1 is KGHSH and CDR2 LQKENI. The CDR3, as DNA: TGTGCCAGCTCACCAATGCAGGGGGCTCGAGAAAAACTGTTTTTT. Encoded protein: CASSPMQGAREKLFF.

V is TRBV27 and J is TRBJ2-1, with 13 bases aligning to TRBD2. The CDR3 is made up of 15 amino acids. V shed 3 bases, J shed 5 bases, and the junction held 1 base outside the gene matches. CDR1 is MNHEY, CDR2 SMNVEV, per germline (reference sequence). This CDR3 is CASSLGLAGNNEQFF. The CDR3 DNA reads TGTGCCAGCAGTTTGGGACTAGCGGGAAACAATGAGCAGTTCTTC.

The rearrangement joins TRBV2 to TRBJ2-7; D possibly corresponds to TRBD2 (6 bases). V was shortened by 8 bases and J by 0 bases, with 8 bases between the two germline ends. Germline V CDR1 and CDR2: SNHLY, FYNNEI. The CDR3 contains 12 residues. As DNA, the CDR3 is TGTGCCAGCGACGGGAGCTCCTACGAGCAGTACGTC. This encodes CASDGSSYEQYV.

The genes are TRBV14 and TRBJ2-3, with 9 bases that match TRBD2. The CDR3 totals 17 residues. Trimming at V came to 0 bases and at J to 2 bases, leaving 6 bases not matched to a gene. Per germline, CDR1 SGHDN and CDR2 FVKESK. The CDR3: CASSQDVTSGLTDTQYF. The CDR3 DNA is TGTGCCAGCAGCCAAGATGTGACTAGCGGACTCACAGATACGCAGTATTTT.

This sequence joins TRBV6-2 or TRBV6-3 and TRBJ2-6; maybe TRBD1 (5 bases). There are 15 residues in the CDR3. From germline, CDR1 is MNHEY and CDR2 SVGEGT. Trimming took 2 bases from V and 3 from J, leaving 8 bases between them. CDR3 DNA sequence: TGTGCCAGCAGTTACGCAGGGTATGGGGCCAACGTCCTGACTTTC. Translating it yields CASSYAGYGANVLTF.

The chain employs TRBV7-9 and TRBJ2-3; no clear D. Germline V gene lookup returns CDR1 SEHNR and CDR2 FQNEAQ (reference sequence). This CDR3 spans 14 amino acids. The V gene lost 1 base and the J gene lost 4 bases, with 9 bases spanning the gap. The CDR3 spells CASSLDSSSDTQYF. The CDR3 region has the DNA TGTGCCAGCAGCTTAGATTCCAGTTCAGATACGCAGTATTTT.